This T cell receptor (beta chain) was documented in a study of CD8 T cells in Susac syndrome. The study's findings and limits: In total CD8+ repertoires, 15 to 20 Susac-specific public clones were found, and four to six in CD8+ TEMRA repertoires.

Random hexamers primed reverse transcription of roughly 0.5 to 1 ug RNA. TCRdb re-called the immunoSEQ multiplex PCR reads with MiXCR, one entry per CDR3 protein. The sample contains some 130,000 distinct CDR3 sequences, 95% of which appear only once. As regards this clonotype: Antigen specificity is unknown.

CDR3 size: 14 residues. Trimming took 1 base from V and 4 from J, leaving 10 bases between them. Germline V gene sequence: CDR1 MGHRA, CDR2 YSYEKL. The chain has TRBV4-1 and TRBJ1-1; D gene uncertain. The sample comprised CD8+ T cells from PBMCs. This receptor was identified in a human donor with Susac syndrome. This CDR3 reads CASSQVLMGTEAFF. The CDR3 bases are TGCGCCAGCAGCCAAGTATTGATGGGCACTGAAGCTTTCTTT.